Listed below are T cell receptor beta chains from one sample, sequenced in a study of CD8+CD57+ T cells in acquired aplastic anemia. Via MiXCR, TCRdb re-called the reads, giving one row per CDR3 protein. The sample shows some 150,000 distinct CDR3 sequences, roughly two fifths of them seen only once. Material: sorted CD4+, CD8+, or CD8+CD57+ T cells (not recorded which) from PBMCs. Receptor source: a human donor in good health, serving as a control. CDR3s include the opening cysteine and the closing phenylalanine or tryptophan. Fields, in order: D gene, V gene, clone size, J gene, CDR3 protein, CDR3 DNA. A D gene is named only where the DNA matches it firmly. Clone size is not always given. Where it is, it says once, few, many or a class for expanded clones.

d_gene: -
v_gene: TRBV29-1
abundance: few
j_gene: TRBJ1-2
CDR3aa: CSVVAQDYGYTF
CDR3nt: TGCAGCGTTGTAGCACAGGACTATGGCTACACCTTC

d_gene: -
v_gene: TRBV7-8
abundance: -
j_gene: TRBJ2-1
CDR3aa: CASSQLGSNEQFF
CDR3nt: TGTGCCAGCAGCCAACTTGGGAGCAATGAGCAGTTCTTC

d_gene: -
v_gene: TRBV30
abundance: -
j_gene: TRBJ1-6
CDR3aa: CAWSVPYRRYNSPLHF
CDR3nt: TGTGCCTGGAGTGTACCGTACAGACGGTATAATTCACCCCTCCACTTT

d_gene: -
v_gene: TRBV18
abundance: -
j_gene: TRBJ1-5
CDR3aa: CASSPSAIRVNQPQHF
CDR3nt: TGTGCCAGCTCACCATCAGCCATCAGGGTTAATCAGCCCCAGCATTTT

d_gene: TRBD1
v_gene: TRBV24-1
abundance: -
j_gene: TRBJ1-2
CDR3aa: CATSDLTGGAGGYTF
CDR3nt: TGTGCCACCAGTGATCTCACAGGGGGCGCAGGGGGCTACACCTTC

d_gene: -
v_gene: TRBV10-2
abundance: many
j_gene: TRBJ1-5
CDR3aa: CASSEHPGSSNQPQHF
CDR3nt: TGCGCCAGCAGTGAACATCCGGGGAGTAGCAATCAGCCCCAGCATTTT

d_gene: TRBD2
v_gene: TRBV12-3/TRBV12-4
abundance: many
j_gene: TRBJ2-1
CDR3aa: CASRPGLAGLNEQFF
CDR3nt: TGTGCCAGCAGACCGGGACTAGCGGGACTGAATGAGCAGTTCTTC

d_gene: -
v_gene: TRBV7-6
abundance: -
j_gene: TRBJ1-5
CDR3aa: CASSAPGPQHF
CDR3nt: TGTGCCAGCAGCGCACCGGGACCCCAGCATTTT

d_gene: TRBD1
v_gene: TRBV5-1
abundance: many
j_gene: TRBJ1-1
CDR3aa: CASRESGGTEAFF
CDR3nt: TGCGCCAGCAGAGAGTCAGGGGGGACTGAAGCTTTCTTT

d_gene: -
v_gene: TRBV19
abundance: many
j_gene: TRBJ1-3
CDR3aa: CASHRSQTGNTIYF
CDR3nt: TGTGCCAGTCACCGCAGCCAGACTGGAAACACCATATATTTT

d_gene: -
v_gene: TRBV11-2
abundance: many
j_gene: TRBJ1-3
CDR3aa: CASSSNPLDRPSGNTIYF
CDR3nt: TGTGCCAGCAGCTCTAACCCACTGGACAGACCCTCTGGAAACACCATATATTTT

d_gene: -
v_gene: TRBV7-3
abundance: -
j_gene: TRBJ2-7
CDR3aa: CASSYSPEYEQYF
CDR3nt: TGTGCCAGCAGTTACAGCCCCGAGTACGAGCAGTACTTC

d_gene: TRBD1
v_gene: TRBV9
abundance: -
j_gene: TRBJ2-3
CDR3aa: CASSVDPGQGDTQYF
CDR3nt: TGTGCCAGCAGCGTTGACCCGGGACAGGGAGATACGCAGTATTTT

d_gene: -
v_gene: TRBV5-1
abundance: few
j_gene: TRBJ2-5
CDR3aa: CASSLGRRETQYF
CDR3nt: TGCGCCAGCAGCTTGGGTCGAAGAGAGACCCAGTACTTC

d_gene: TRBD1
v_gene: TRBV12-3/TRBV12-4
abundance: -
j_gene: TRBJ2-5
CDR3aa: CASSPRGQVQGTQYF
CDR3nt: TGTGCCAGCAGTCCAAGGGGACAGGTCCAAGGGACCCAGTACTTC

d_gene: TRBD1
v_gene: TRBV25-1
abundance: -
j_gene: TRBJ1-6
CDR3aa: CASSEGTGRSPLHF
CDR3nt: TGTGCCAGCAGTGAGGGGACAGGGCGATCACCCCTCCACTTT

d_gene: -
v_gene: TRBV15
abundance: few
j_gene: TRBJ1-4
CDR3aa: CATSRGIQGPNEKLFF
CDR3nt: TGTGCCACCAGCAGAGGGATACAGGGACCTAATGAAAAACTGTTTTTT

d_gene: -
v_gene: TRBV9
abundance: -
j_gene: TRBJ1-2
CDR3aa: CASSPLRDYGYTF
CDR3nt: TGTGCCAGCAGCCCCTTGAGAGATTATGGCTACACCTTC